This T cell receptor beta chain was profiled in a study of T cells in Graves' hyperthyroidism and ophthalmopathy (dated 2019 in TCRdb). Regarding the complete study: Peripheral blood was collected at initial diagnosis, before any treatment. For training and testing, the 80 to 100 patients in the discovery cohort were randomly divided in a 7:3 ratio. According to the paper, TCR Vbeta CDR3 sequencing was carried out on 135 peripheral blood samples, which came from under 50 ophthalmopathy, fewer than 80 hyperthyroidism and about 17 progressor patients. Whether ophthalmopathy could be predicted prospectively was tested in an independent validation cohort made up of roughly 19 hyperthyroidism patients plus 17 patients who later progressed to ophthalmopathy. Once sampling was done, hyperthyroidism patients were given methimazole at a starting dose of 30 mg daily, whereas ophthalmopathy patients were given high-dose intravenous methylprednisolone. In addition, the study compared T-cell repertoires in thyroid tissue and in blood from 6 or 7 Graves' hyperthyroidism patients. To identify distinguishing TCR V-J signatures, a discovery cohort of around 100 patients was used, comprising 43 with Graves' ophthalmopathy and some 60 with stable Graves' hyperthyroidism.

Comment on this clonotype: Its antigen specificity is not known. No base-level quality is on record; no much larger clone is a single base apart.

Hyperthyroidism patients were aged 18 to 65 years and newly diagnosed, with disease duration of less than 2 months. The study excluded patients with uncontrolled infections, other autoimmune diseases, pregnancy or lactation. Diagnoses were established on the basis of clinical symptoms, serum thyroxine and TRAb, thyroid ultrasound, and orbital computed tomography. For progressor patients, blood was drawn at the first diagnosis of hyperthyroidism, before any ophthalmopathy symptoms had appeared. Ficoll-Paque density gradient centrifugation was used to isolate PBMCs from approximately 11 ml of fresh peripheral blood. Progressor patients were defined as those initially diagnosed with Graves' hyperthyroidism in whom ophthalmopathy developed during follow-up. Total RNA was extracted with Trizol reagent, and quality was checked on an Agilent 2100 Bioanalyzer. For CDR1 and CDR2, the germline V gene lists MNHEY and SVGAGI. The CDR3 has 19 amino acids, counting the end cysteine and phenylalanine. Only the CDR3 portion is preserved as DNA: 57 bases, with reading frame beginning at the first base. After removal of 0 bases from V and 1 base from J, the junction retains 7 bases not matched to a gene.

The TCR beta CDR3 regions were amplified from RNA transcripts. A first-round RT-PCR of the TCR CDR3 used the HTBI primer set with the Qiagen OneStep RT-PCR kit. The libraries were constructed in a second round of multiplex PCR and then size-selected and purified. Sequencing of the libraries was done on an Illumina HiSeq2000 using paired-end 100 bp reads. The source study handled its data this way. Raw data were processed with SOAPnuke, discarding reads with adapters, uncalled bases, mean Phred below 15, or no exact constant-primer or identifier match. COPE v1.2.5 was used to merge the high-quality paired reads, and each unique nucleotide sequence was defined as a clonotype. MiTCR v1.1 was used to align the clonotypes against IMGT TRBV, TRBD and TRBJ reference segments. The analysis included only V-J combinations with a frequency above 0.0001, which together covered 99.2% of the repertoires. The TCS score was defined as F50 (clonal expansion) divided by E x V (chaos), with BLOSUM62-based TCRdist calculated between CDR3 peptides within each V-J. Welch's t-statistics and random forest reduced around 550 V-J features to 10 to 15, which were used in a naive Bayes classifier (R e1071). TCRdb's own reprocessing of the public reads used fastp at Q25 and MiXCR and kept productive beta chains. Rows merge per CDR3 protein into single entries with the most common DNA and genes. These V and J calls are TCRdb output, not the study's own analysis. The sample table contains around 250,000 distinct CDR3 sequences; only one count was recorded for more than 14% of them. Less than 15% of the sample rests with the top ten.

What the work shows at the level of the full study, not this receptor alone: Sample size was not statistically predetermined, and blinding of investigators to group allocation was not performed. Most expanded thyroid clonotypes (frequency above 0.001) were also detected in blood, suggesting blood repertoires may reflect thyroid immune responses. In validation, progression to ophthalmopathy was predicted by the model with more than 65% sensitivity and around 75% specificity, a median of approximately 6.5 months before onset. Ophthalmopathy was separated from stable hyperthyroidism by a 13 V-J signature model, with approximately 90% sensitivity and around 81% specificity obtained in cross-validation and 80%/75% obtained in testing.

The sample comprised blood. Here the chain combines TRBV6-5 and TRBJ2-1, with TRBD2 matching 12 junction bases. The receptor's source is a woman aged 40 to 50 with Graves' hyperthyroidism that later progressed to Graves' ophthalmopathy. This receptor carries the CDR3 CASSYSRLAGGPSYNEQFF. The DNA sequence is as follows: TGTGCCAGCAGTTACTCGCGGCTAGCGGGAGGGCCGTCCTACAATGAGCAGTTCTTC.